A single sample is the source of the 24 T cell receptor beta chains below, sequenced in a study of human T cells and chemical hapten exposure (dated by TCRdb to the early 2020s). The sample's time point label, decoded: pre-sensitization, week 0. Explained via the paper, the treatment or condition label denotes: therapeutic diphenylcyclopropenone sensitization with weekly scalp DPC. Library preparation used RACE. TCRdb lists the instrument as NextSeq 500. The public reads were reanalyzed by TCRdb: fastp trimming at Q25, MiXCR alignment, in-frame beta chains only. Every entry covers one CDR3 protein and lists the most common genes and DNA from its rows. The sample data list a few hundred thousand distinct CDR3 sequences, and about 9% of these were observed just once. The ten most abundant clones make up less than 3% of the sample. The specimen was whole blood, collected in connection with sensitization to the hapten diphenylcyclopropenone (DPC). The receptors shown here come from a woman aged 40 to 50 with alopecia areata. Some clones in this sample may be carry-over from other donors' samples.

The chain joins TRBV28 to TRBJ2-3; D call uncertain. The CDR3 runs 13 residues. Trimming took off 3 bases at V and 4 bases at J, with 8 bases between the two ends. Germline-derived CDR1 and CDR2 are MDHEN and SYDVKM. CDR3 nucleotides: TGTGCCAGCAGTTTGACTCTGTCAGATACGCAGTATTTT. Translating it yields CASSLTLSDTQYF.

This clonotype was picked up many times. The chain combines TRBV29-1 with TRBJ2-2; 8 nucleotides line up with TRBD1. V shed 4 bases and J 7 bases; nucleotides not matched to a gene: 5. Germline V gives CDR1 SQVTM, CDR2 ANQGSEA. The CDR3 contains 13 residues. CDR3 sequence reads: CSVAHGTGGELFF. The CDR3 coding sequence is TGCAGCGTTGCTCATGGGACAGGCGGGGAGCTGTTTTTT.

This clonotype has ten or more counts. The rearrangement uses TRBV20-1 and TRBJ1-2; a possible D gene is TRBD1 (5 bases). Trimming pared 6 bases from V and 3 bases from J, leaving 17 bases between. Germline assignment: CDR1 DFQATT and CDR2 SNEGSKA (reference sequence). The CDR3 sequence is 14 residues long. DNA for the CDR3: TGCAGTGCGCGCGCAGATATACAGGACTATGGCTACACCTTC. It codes for CSARADIQDYGYTF.

The rearrangement links TRBV5-5 to TRBJ2-3, with 13 bases aligning to TRBD2. V dropped 3 bases and J dropped 0; count of bases not matched to a gene: 7. CDR3 length: 18 residues. Germline V lookup: CDR1 SGHKS, CDR2 YYEKEE (reference sequence). CDR3 sequence reads: CASSSPGLAGRSTDTQYF. The CDR3 region has the DNA TGTGCCAGCAGCTCACCGGGACTAGCGGGACGAAGCACAGATACGCAGTATTTT.

This chain uses TRBV7-2 with TRBJ1-2; possibly TRBD1 for D (6 bases). The CDR3 runs to 15 residues. Germline CDR1 SGHTA, CDR2 FQGNSA. Trimming pared 0 bases from V and 6 bases from J, leaving 14 bases between. CDR3 sequence (DNA): TGTGCCAGCAGCTTAGCCCTACGCGGACAGAATGGCTACACCTTC. Translating it yields CASSLALRGQNGYTF.

The J gene is TRBJ2-7, the V gene TRBV6-5, with D possibly TRBD1 on 6 matching bases. In germline, CDR1 is MNHEY, CDR2 SVGAGI. Trimming shortened V by 6 bases and J by 9 bases, and 18 bases separated the two germline ends. The CDR3 length is 13 residues. Here the CDR3 reads CASSPSQGFLQYF. The DNA of the CDR3 is TGTGCCAGCAGCCCGTCCCAGGGGTTCTTGCAGTACTTC.

This clonotype was seen a handful of times. The chain employs TRBV10-3 and TRBJ1-3; TRBD1 matches 8 bases. J lost 2 bases, V lost 10 bases, and 4 bases had no gene match. The CDR3 is made up of 13 amino acids. Germline V gene lookup returns CDR1 ENHRY and CDR2 SYGVKD. The CDR3 region is CATGQGTGNTIYF. In DNA form, the CDR3 reads TGTGCCACCGGACAGGGAACTGGAAACACCATATATTTT.

This clonotype was counted between two and nine times. This chain links TRBV6-5 with TRBJ2-5; D not certain. V shed 6 bases and J shed 5 bases, with 13 bases lying between them. The CDR3 is 13 residues long. Germline loops: CDR1 MNHEY, CDR2 SVGAGI. CDR3 nucleotide sequence: TGTGCCAGCAGCCTACTTTCTTGGGAGACCCAGTACTTC. This codes for CASSLLSWETQYF.

The rearrangement joins TRBV7-2 to TRBJ1-5; a weak D match, TRBD1 (6 bases). The V end lost 6 bases, the J end lost 10 bases, and 19 bases lay between the germline ends. The CDR3 is 14 amino acids. Germline CDR1 is SGHTA and CDR2 is FQGNSA. CDR3 amino acids: CASSLLGGAEPQHF. DNA for the CDR3: TGTGCCAGCAGTCTACTCGGGGGCGCCGAACCCCAGCATTTT.

The chain is built from TRBV7-2 and TRBJ2-1; 7 positions match TRBD2. This CDR3 is 16 amino acids long. The junction had 11 bases not matched to a gene; V was cut back by 5 bases and J by 4 bases. The germline V gene has CDR1 SGHTA and CDR2 FQGNSA. The CDR3 nucleotides read TGTGCCAGCAGCGGACTAGTTGTCCCTTCGTACAATGAGCAGTTCTTC. Protein product: CASSGLVVPSYNEQFF.

The chain has TRBV4-3 and TRBJ2-3; D gene unclear. The V gene's germline CDR1 is LGHNA and CDR2 YSLEER. This CDR3 comprises 16 residues. Trimming left V 1 base short and J 0 bases short, with 11 bases between. CDR3 loop: CASSQGPTLSTDTQYF. The CDR3 DNA sequence: TGCGCCAGCAGCCAAGGCCCCACTCTAAGCACAGATACGCAGTATTTT.

The chain carries TRBV6-4 and TRBJ2-7; 8 bases agree with TRBD2. This CDR3 is built from 14 residues. Trimming took 5 bases from V and 3 from J; bases not matched to a gene: 6. Germline-derived CDR1 and CDR2 are MRHNA and SNTAGT. CDR3 DNA: TGTGCCAGCAGTCAGCGGGAGAAAGTCTACGAGCAGTACTTC. Translation gives CASSQREKVYEQYF.

This clonotype was observed a handful of times. CDR3 bases: TGTGCCAGCAGTTCCCCTGGACTAGCGGGTTACAATGAGCAGTTCTTC. The encoded protein is CASSSPGLAGYNEQFF. This sequence joins TRBV27 and TRBJ2-1, with TRBD2 matching 11 bases. J gave up 4 bases and V 4 bases, and 6 bases lay outside the gene matches. CDR1 and CDR2 from the germline V gene are MNHEY and SMNVEV (reference sequence). The CDR3 has 16 amino acids.

V and J are TRBV6-2 or TRBV6-3 and TRBJ1-4; unclear D gene. The CDR3 has 18 residues. Germline loops: CDR1 MNHEY, CDR2 SVGEGT. The V and J ends lost 6 bases and 8 bases respectively, with 28 bases between them. Written as DNA, the CDR3 is TGTGCCAGCAGGCGCGACCGAAATGTCCAACTTCTTTCGGAAAAACTGTTTTTT. This codes for CASRRDRNVQLLSEKLFF.

This clonotype was observed at least ten times. J is TRBJ2-1 and V is TRBV27; D is unresolved. Germline-derived CDR1 and CDR2 are MNHEY and SMNVEV (reference sequence). The CDR3 runs to 13 residues. Trimming took 3 bases from V and 6 from J, leaving 9 bases between them. The CDR3 loop is CASSFSGTNEQFF. In DNA, the CDR3 is TGTGCCAGCAGTTTTTCCGGAACCAATGAGCAGTTCTTC.

In the case of this clonotype: The conserved closing phenylalanine or tryptophan is absent in this CDR3, likely reflecting a read error. V is TRBV4-3 and J is TRBJ2-1; 8 positions agree with TRBD2. CDR3 length equals 17 residues. Germline CDR1 LGHNA, CDR2 YSLEER. The junction had 9 bases not matched to a gene; V was cut back by 0 bases and J by 5 bases. The CDR3 DNA sequence: TGCGCCAGCAGCCAAGAACGTCCCGCGACTAGCGACAATGAGCAGTTCTCC. It codes for CASSQERPATSDNEQFS.

This clonotype was seen a handful of times. The rearrangement joins TRBV7-2 to TRBJ2-1, with D unclear. The CDR3 is made up of 15 amino acids. Trimming removed 1 base at V and 6 bases at J, with 13 bases between. CDR1 is SGHTA, CDR2 FQGNSA, per germline. For the CDR3, the DNA is TGTGCCAGCAGCTTAGAAGTAGGGCCTTTCAATGAGCAGTTCTTC. Protein sequence: CASSLEVGPFNEQFF.

Only a few counts were recorded for this clonotype. The CDR3 here is CASSLDGPIDTQYF. CDR3 DNA sequence: TGTGCCAGCAGCTTAGACGGGCCCATAGATACGCAGTATTTT. The V and J genes are TRBV7-9 and TRBJ2-3; D is uncertain. Germline V gene sequence: CDR1 SEHNR, CDR2 FQNEAQ (reference sequence). Trimming removed 1 base from V and 5 bases from J, with 10 bases in between. There are 14 residues in the CDR3.

V usage is TRBV4-1 and J usage is TRBJ1-1, with D unclear. V lost 1 base to trimming and J lost 0 bases, with 9 bases between them. CDR1 and CDR2 (germline): MGHRA, YSYEKL. CDR3 size: 15 residues. The CDR3 loop is CASSQALEVNTEAFF. As DNA, the CDR3 is TGCGCCAGCAGCCAAGCCTTAGAGGTGAACACTGAAGCTTTCTTT.

This clonotype was recorded a few times. The V and J genes are TRBV11-2 and TRBJ1-2; TRBD1 matches at 8 bases. The CDR3 contains 14 residues. The germline CDR1 and CDR2 sequences are SGHAT and FQNNGV. V was clipped by 5 bases and J by 2 bases; unmatched bases: 4. For the CDR3, the DNA is TGTGCCAGCAGCCTACGGACAGGGAACTATGGCTACACCTTC. This sequence encodes CASSLRTGNYGYTF.

The chain employs TRBV12-3 or TRBV12-4 and TRBJ2-7, with 13 bases aligning to TRBD2. J gave up 4 bases and V 6 bases, and 12 bases lay outside the gene matches. This CDR3 contains 17 residues. CDR3 region: CASSPGRTSGRVYEQYF. The CDR3 nucleotides are TGTGCCAGCAGCCCCGGGCGAACTAGCGGGAGGGTTTACGAGCAGTACTTC.

This clonotype was counted ten times or more. The rearrangement uses TRBV28 and TRBJ1-1; possible D gene TRBD1, 6 bases. The length of the CDR3 is 15 residues. The V and J ends lost 7 bases and 7 bases respectively, with 22 bases between them. CDR1 and CDR2 from the germline V gene are MDHEN and SYDVKM. In DNA form, the CDR3 reads TGTGCCAGCACCAACCGGGGGGCGCCGGTCAGTGAAGCTTTCTTT. It yields the protein CASTNRGAPVSEAFF.

The chain couples TRBV12-3 or TRBV12-4 to TRBJ2-2, with unresolved D. V was cut by 8 bases and J by 0 bases, with 10 bases left in between. This CDR3 comprises 14 residues. The DNA of the CDR3 is TGTGCCAGCTTAGGAACCCCGAACACCGGGGAGCTGTTTTTT. Encoded protein: CASLGTPNTGELFF.

A note on this clonotype: Being one base from a much bigger clone, this may be a read error. The V gene is TRBV28, the J gene TRBJ2-7; D perhaps matches TRBD2 (5 bases). The CDR3 spans 14 residues. The germline V gene encodes CDR1 MDHEN and CDR2 SYDVKM. The CDR3 sequence is CASSPRRRGYEQDF. In nucleotides, the CDR3 is TGTGCCAGCAGCCCCAGGAGGAGAGGCTACGAGCAGGACTTC.